These 9 T cell receptor beta chains originate from one sample sequenced in a study of shared clonotypes between healthy human individuals. Produced via immunoSEQ multiplex PCR; TCRdb's table is partial and in-frame only. The sample holds about 2.1 million clones, 85% to 95% seen once. As defined, naive CD8 cells were CD45RO-negative and positively selected for CCR7, with terminally differentiated effector memory CD45RA+ cells excluded. Sequencing was performed on naive CD8+ T cells from PBMCs. Receptor source: a man in his late teens or twenties in good health. Some clones in this sample may be carry-over from other donors' samples.

The gene calls are TRBV7-9 and TRBJ2-7; D call uncertain. Between the trimmed V and J ends, which lost 7 bases and 0 bases, there was a span of 13 bases. The germline V gene has CDR1 SEHNR and CDR2 FQNEAQ (reference sequence). This CDR3 has 14 residues. In DNA form, the CDR3 reads TGTGCCAGCACCCTGGCAGTACACTCCTACGAGCAGTACTTC. Residues: CASTLAVHSYEQYF.

CDR3 coding DNA: TGCGCCAGCAGCCAAGATAAGGGGACCGGGGAGCTGTTTTTT. Its protein is CASSQDKGTGELFF. The gene calls are TRBV4-3 and TRBJ2-2; possible D gene TRBD1, 5 bases. The germline V and J ends were trimmed by 0 bases and 5 bases, with 7 bases remaining between them. The germline gives CDR1 LGHNA, CDR2 YSLEER. The CDR3 extends over 14 amino acids.

The rearrangement joins TRBV9 to TRBJ2-1; 8 bases are shared with TRBD1. Germline trimming cut 4 bases from V and 4 bases from J; bases unmatched to any gene: 10. This CDR3 has 16 residues. Germline-derived CDR1 and CDR2 are SGDLS and YYNGEE. Here the CDR3 DNA reads TGTGCCAGCAGCCCCCGAGGCGGGACAGGATACAATGAGCAGTTCTTC. Protein product: CASSPRGGTGYNEQFF.

The V and J genes are TRBV28 and TRBJ1-2; TRBD1 is a possible D gene (5 bases). The CDR3 runs 15 residues. Germline-derived CDR1 and CDR2 are MDHEN and SYDVKM. Trimming took 2 bases from V and 3 from J, leaving 13 bases between them. The CDR3 DNA reads TGTGCCAGCAGTTTAAGGGATAGGGGCGACTATGGCTACACCTTC. It encodes CASSLRDRGDYGYTF.

Notes on this clone: The germline gene is not matched at one end of the junction; a read error may be the cause. This sample includes further DNA sequences coding for the same CDR3. The V gene is TRBV6-5, the J gene TRBJ2-7; 9 nucleotides match TRBD2. The CDR3 sequence is 15 residues long. Germline CDR1 and CDR2: MNHEY and SVGAGI. The chain's CDR3 is CASSLRLADHYEQYF. In DNA form, the CDR3 reads TGTGCCAGTAGTTTAAGACTAGCGGACCACTACGAGCAGTACTTC.

The chain uses TRBV2 and TRBJ1-3, with D hard to call. In germline, CDR1 is SNHLY, CDR2 FYNNEI. The CDR3 sequence is 15 residues long. The germline V and J ends were trimmed by 6 bases and 0 bases, with 12 bases remaining between them. The CDR3 region has the DNA TGTGCCAGCAGCATAGACACGGACTCTGGAAACACCATATATTTT. As protein: CASSIDTDSGNTIYF.

Worth noting for this clone: Different DNA sequences within this sample yield the same CDR3. The rearrangement links TRBV27 to TRBJ2-7; 7 bases map to TRBD1. Looked up from germline, CDR1 is MNHEY and CDR2 is SMNVEV (reference sequence). The J segment lost 2 bases and the V segment lost 10 bases, leaving 5 bases of the junction unmatched. The CDR3 has 12 amino acids. CDR3: CATRQGPYEQYF. CDR3 sequence (DNA): TGTGCCACCCGACAGGGCCCCTACGAGCAGTACTTC.

Comment on this clone: At one end the junction does not follow the germline gene, possibly because of a read error. The CDR3 region has the DNA TGCGCCAGCAGCCAAACCCCCGAGGCCCTCAATAGGGACTTC. It translates to CASSQTPEALNRDF. This sequence joins TRBV4-1 and TRBJ2-5; D ambiguous. The length of the CDR3 is 14 residues. CDR1 and CDR2 from the germline V gene are MGHRA and YSYEKL.

The rearrangement joins TRBV9 to TRBJ2-2; D tentatively fits TRBD1 or TRBD2 (5 bases each). The germline CDR1 and CDR2 sequences are SGDLS and YYNGEE. The CDR3 has 15 residues. V lost 3 bases and J lost 5, with 14 bases in between. The CDR3 nucleotides are TGTGCCAGCAGCGCCCGGGACGTTCGAACCGGGGAGCTGTTTTTT. Its protein product is CASSARDVRTGELFF.